Sequencing of this TCR beta chain was carried out in a study of cytomegalovirus exposure and HLA in healthy donors. The wider study: The Caucasian-associated ancestry cluster held about 80% of approximately 400 genotyped donors.

As to this clone: Its antigen remains unidentified.

Study-wide findings and caveats: Most TCR sequences were rare, but some public TCRs occurred in many donors.

PCR used 60 Vbeta primers and 13 Jbeta primers. Method: immunoSEQ multiplex PCR; TCRdb's copy keeps in-frame clones and lacks some. Found here are about 190,000 clones, about 90% of them singletons; the top ten hold 1.3%. There are 16 residues in the CDR3. The germline gives CDR1 SNHLY, CDR2 FYNNEI. V lost 6 bases and J 0 bases, leaving 12 bases between the germline ends. The chain joins TRBV2 to TRBJ1-6; possible D gene TRBD1, 5 bases. The sequenced sample consisted of PBMCs. This sequence originates from a man in his thirties or forties in good health and CMV-seronegative. The CDR3 DNA reads as TGTGCCAGCAGGCTCAGGGAGGGCTCCTATAATTCACCCCTCCACTTT. It specifies CASRLREGSYNSPLHF.